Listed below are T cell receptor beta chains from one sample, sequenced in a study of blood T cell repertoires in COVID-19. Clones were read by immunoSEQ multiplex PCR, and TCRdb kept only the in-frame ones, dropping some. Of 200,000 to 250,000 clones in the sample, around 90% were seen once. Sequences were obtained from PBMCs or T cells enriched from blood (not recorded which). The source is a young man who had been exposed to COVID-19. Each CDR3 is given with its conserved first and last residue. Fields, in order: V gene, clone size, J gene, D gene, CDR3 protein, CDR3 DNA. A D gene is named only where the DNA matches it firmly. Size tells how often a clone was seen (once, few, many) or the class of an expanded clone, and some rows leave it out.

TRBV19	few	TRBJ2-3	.	CASSAGLPPDTQYF	TGTGCCAGTAGTGCCGGACTTCCCCCGGATACGCAGTATTTT
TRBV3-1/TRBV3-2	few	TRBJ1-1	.	CASSRQTSNTEAFF	TGTGCCAGCAGCCGGCAGACTTCGAACACTGAAGCTTTCTTT
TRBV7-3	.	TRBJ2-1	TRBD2	CASSLGPGLAPYNEQFF	TGTGCCAGCAGCTTAGGGCCTGGACTAGCACCCTACAATGAGCAGTTCTTC
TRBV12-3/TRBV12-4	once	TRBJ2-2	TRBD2	CASTGGGAGELFF	TGTGCCAGCACCGGGGGGGGCGCCGGGGAGCTGTTTTTT
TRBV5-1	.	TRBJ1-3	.	CASSLDTGKPSGNTIYF	TGCGCCAGCAGCTTGGACACAGGGAAACCATCCGGAAACACCATATATTTT
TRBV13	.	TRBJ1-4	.	CASSLANNRRKLFF	TGTGCCAGCAGCTTAGCGAACAATAGGCGGAAACTGTTTTTT
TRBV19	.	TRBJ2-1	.	CASAVTGDNEQFF	TGTGCCAGCGCAGTTACGGGGGACAATGAGCAGTTCTTC
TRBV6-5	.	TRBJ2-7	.	CASSARSYYEQYF	TGTGCCAGCAGCGCCCGAAGCTATTACGAGCAGTACTTC
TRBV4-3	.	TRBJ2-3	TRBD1	CASSRRGQGSSTDTQYF	TGCGCCAGCAGCCGGAGGGGACAGGGGTCTAGCACAGATACGCAGTATTTT
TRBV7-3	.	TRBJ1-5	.	CASRPPRGWDGQPQHF	TGTGCCAGCAGACCTCCCAGGGGATGGGACGGTCAGCCCCAGCATTTT
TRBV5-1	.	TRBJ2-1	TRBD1	CASSVQGANEQFF	TGCGCCAGCAGCGTCCAGGGGGCAAATGAGCAGTTCTTC
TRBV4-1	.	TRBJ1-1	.	CASSPARAFTEAFF	TGCGCCAGCAGCCCGGCCAGGGCTTTTACTGAAGCTTTCTTT
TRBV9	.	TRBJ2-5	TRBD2	CASSVGTSGGAEETQYF	TGTGCCAGCAGCGTTGGGACTAGCGGGGGGGCGGAGGAGACCCAGTACTTC
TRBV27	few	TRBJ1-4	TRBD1	CASRQGNEKLFF	TGTGCCAGCAGACAGGGGAATGAAAAACTGTTTTTT
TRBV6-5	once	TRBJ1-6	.	CATGESSYNSPLHF	TGTGCCACCGGGGAAAGCTCCTATAATTCACCCCTCCACTTT
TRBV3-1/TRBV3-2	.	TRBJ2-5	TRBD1	CASSQVIRGIQETQYF	TGTGCCAGCAGCCAAGTAATCAGGGGGATCCAAGAGACCCAGTACTTC
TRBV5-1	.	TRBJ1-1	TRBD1	CASSLPGQGEAEAFF	TGCGCCAGCAGCTTGCCCGGACAGGGAGAGGCTGAAGCTTTCTTT
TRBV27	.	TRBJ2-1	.	CASSFRDGDEQFF	TGTGCCAGCAGTTTCAGGGATGGAGATGAGCAGTTCTTC
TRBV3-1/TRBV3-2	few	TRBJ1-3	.	CASSQDISGAGNTIYF	TGTGCCAGCAGCCAGGATATCTCGGGAGCCGGAAACACCATATATTTT
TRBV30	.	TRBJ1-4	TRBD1	CAWGQGSDEKLFF	TGTGCCTGGGGACAGGGGAGCGATGAAAAACTGTTTTTT
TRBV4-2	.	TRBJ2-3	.	CASSQDKESSTDTQYF	TGTGCCAGCAGCCAAGATAAGGAGTCTAGCACAGATACGCAGTATTTT
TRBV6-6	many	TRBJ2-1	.	CAAGNNEQFF	TGTGCCGCGGGGAACAATGAGCAGTTCTTC
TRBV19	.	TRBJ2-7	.	CAAAGSTSYEQYF	TGTGCCGCTGCGGGATCAACCTCCTACGAGCAGTACTTC
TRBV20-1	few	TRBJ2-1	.	CSASTGYNEQFF	TGCAGTGCTAGTACGGGTTACAATGAGCAGTTCTTC
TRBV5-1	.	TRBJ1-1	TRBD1	CASSGQGADTEAFF	TGCGCCAGCAGCGGTCAGGGGGCGGACACTGAAGCTTTCTTT
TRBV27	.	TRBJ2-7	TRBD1	CASSPHRGSSYEQYF	TGTGCCAGCAGCCCTCACAGGGGGAGCTCCTACGAGCAGTACTTC
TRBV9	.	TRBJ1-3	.	CASSVAGKYSGNTIYF	TGTGCCAGCAGCGTAGCAGGGAAATACTCTGGAAACACCATATATTTT
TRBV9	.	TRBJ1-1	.	CASSGGGITEAFF	TGTGCCAGCAGCGGCGGGGGAATCACTGAAGCTTTCTTT
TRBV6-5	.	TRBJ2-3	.	CASRSMGGYTDTQYF	TGTGCCAGCAGATCGATGGGGGGTTACACAGATACGCAGTATTTT
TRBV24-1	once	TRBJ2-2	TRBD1	CATSDMTGASNTGELFF	TGTGCCACCAGTGATATGACAGGGGCTTCGAACACCGGGGAGCTGTTTTTT
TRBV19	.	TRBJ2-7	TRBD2	CASSTAGSAYEQYF	TGTGCCAGTAGTACAGCGGGGTCCGCCTACGAGCAGTACTTC
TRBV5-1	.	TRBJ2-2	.	CASSLAPGNPGELFF	TGCGCCAGCAGCTTGGCCCCAGGGAACCCCGGGGAGCTGTTTTTT
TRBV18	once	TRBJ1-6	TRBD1	CASSPPGQGITLTPLHF	TGTGCCAGCTCACCACCAGGACAGGGTATTACCCTAACACCCCTCCACTTT
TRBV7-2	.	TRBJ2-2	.	CASSLRKTTGELFF	TGTGCCAGCAGCTTGAGAAAAACCACCGGGGAGCTGTTTTTT
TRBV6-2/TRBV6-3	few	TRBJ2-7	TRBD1	CASSYGTAAYEQYF	TGTGCCAGCAGTTACGGGACAGCTGCCTACGAGCAGTACTTC
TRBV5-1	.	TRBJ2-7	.	CASSLDELRYF	TGCGCCAGCAGCTTGGACGAGCTACGGTACTTC
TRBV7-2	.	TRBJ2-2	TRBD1	CASSETGGGTGELFF	TGTGCCAGCAGCGAGACAGGGGGCGGCACCGGGGAGCTGTTTTTT
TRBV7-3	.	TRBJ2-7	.	CASSLTSIQSYEQYF	TGTGCCAGCAGCTTAACGTCTATTCAATCCTACGAGCAGTACTTC
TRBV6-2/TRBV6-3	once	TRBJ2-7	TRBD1	CASSWLRRDRAHF	TGTGCCAGCAGCTGGTTGCGCCGGGACAGGGCACACTTC
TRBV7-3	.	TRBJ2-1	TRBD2	CASSLRGPFGSGDSSYNEQFF	TGTGCCAGCAGCTTAAGGGGACCTTTTGGTAGCGGGGATAGCTCCTACAATGAGCAGTTCTTC
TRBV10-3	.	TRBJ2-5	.	CAILGEAEETQYF	TGTGCCATCCTAGGGGAGGCTGAAGAGACCCAGTACTTC
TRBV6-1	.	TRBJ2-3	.	CASSDTGSTDTQYF	TGTGCCAGCAGTGATACAGGGAGCACAGATACGCAGTATTTT
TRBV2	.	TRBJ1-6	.	CASSELGPATYPLHF	TGTGCCAGCAGTGAATTGGGCCCCGCTACCTATCCCCTCCACTTT
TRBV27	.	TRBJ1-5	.	CASRRTGDNQPQHF	TGTGCCAGCAGACGGACTGGGGATAATCAGCCCCAGCATTTT
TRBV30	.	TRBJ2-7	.	CAWTGISHYEQYF	TGTGCCTGGACCGGGATATCCCACTACGAGCAGTACTTC
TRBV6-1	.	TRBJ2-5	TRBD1	CASSETGTETQYF	TGTGCCAGCAGTGAGACAGGGACGGAGACCCAGTACTTC
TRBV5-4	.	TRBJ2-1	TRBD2	CASSLGVSSGGAPVF	TGTGCCAGCAGCTTGGGGGTATCTAGCGGGGGGGCCCCGGTCTTC
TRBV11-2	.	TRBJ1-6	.	CASSFGVNSPLHF	TGTGCCAGCAGCTTCGGGGTGAATTCACCCCTCCACTTT
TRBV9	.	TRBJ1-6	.	CASSVAPQVGINSPLHF	TGTGCCAGCAGCGTAGCCCCACAGGTGGGGATAAATTCACCCCTCCACTTT
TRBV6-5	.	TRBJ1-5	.	CASSFWGQGQPQHF	TGTGCCAGCAGTTTTTGGGGGCAGGGACAGCCCCAGCATTTT
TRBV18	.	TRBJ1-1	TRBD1	CASSPAGQGLNTEAFF	TGTGCCAGCTCACCTGCGGGACAGGGATTGAACACTGAAGCTTTCTTT
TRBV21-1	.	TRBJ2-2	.	CASSRSSGGATGELFF	TGTGCCAGCAGCCGATCTAGCGGGGGGGCTACCGGGGAGCTGTTTTTT
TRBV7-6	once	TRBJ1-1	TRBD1	CASSPGTGSTEAFF	TGTGCCAGCAGCCCCGGGACAGGGAGCACTGAAGCTTTCTTT